What follows describes a single T cell receptor beta chain. Its target is unknown. One entry per CDR3 protein, called by TCRdb with MiXCR from the RACE reads. The repertoire consists of about 68,000 distinct CDR3 sequences, with about 10% occurring once and the leading ten covering around 4.8%. The V and J ends lost 0 bases and 1 base, in that order; junction bases with no gene match: 4. The CDR3 runs to 16 residues. The germline gives CDR1 SGHDN, CDR2 FVKESK. Time point specified: pre-sensitization, week 0. Treatment denoted: therapeutic diphenylcyclopropenone sensitization with weekly scalp DPC. Alopecia patients, 18 to 70 years old and DPC-suitable, served as donors. The sample originates from a study of human T cells and chemical hapten exposure. Study details: TCR yield per sample varied, mainly due to pooled library volumes. Study observations and caveats: Expanded TCRs formed significantly more large CDR3 similarity clusters than controls.

V usage is TRBV14 and J usage is TRBJ2-5, with 8 bases matching TRBD1. Source: whole blood, taken in connection with sensitization to the hapten diphenylcyclopropenone (DPC). This TCR came from a woman in her forties or fifties with alopecia areata. Some clones in this sample may be carry-over from other donors' samples. The CDR3 spells CASSQDSRGLQETQYF. DNA for the CDR3: TGTGCCAGCAGCCAAGATTCCAGGGGGCTCCAAGAGACCCAGTACTTC.